Sequencing of this T cell receptor (beta chain) was carried out in a study of blood T cells in healthy people across ages. Study-wide points: Diversity figures derived from one million T cells were judged to underestimate the true value.

The CDR3 spans 13 residues. V was cut by 6 bases and J by 8 bases, with 16 bases left in between. Germline values: CDR1 DFQATT, CDR2 SNEGSKA (reference sequence). Sample donors were healthy Caucasian individuals that came from Russia, aged about 6 to 95. For every donor, a draw yielded around 10 milliliters of peripheral blood. Every sample had a minimum of 6 million PBMCs isolated. A sample-barcoded 5' primer and a J-beta primer mix were used in a second PCR of roughly 7 to 11 cycles. MiXCR was run by TCRdb on the 5' RACE reads, yielding one entry per CDR3 protein. The data hold under 2 million distinct CDR3 sequences, with roughly 32% observed a single time. Comments on this clonotype: Its target is not known.

This chain uses TRBV20-1 with TRBJ1-4; D gene ambiguous. The sequence was collected from a woman aged 30 to 39 in good health. Source material: blood. CDR3 region: CSARPGGREKLFF. CDR3 DNA sequence: TGCAGTGCCCGGCCCGGCGGACGGGAAAAACTGTTTTTT.